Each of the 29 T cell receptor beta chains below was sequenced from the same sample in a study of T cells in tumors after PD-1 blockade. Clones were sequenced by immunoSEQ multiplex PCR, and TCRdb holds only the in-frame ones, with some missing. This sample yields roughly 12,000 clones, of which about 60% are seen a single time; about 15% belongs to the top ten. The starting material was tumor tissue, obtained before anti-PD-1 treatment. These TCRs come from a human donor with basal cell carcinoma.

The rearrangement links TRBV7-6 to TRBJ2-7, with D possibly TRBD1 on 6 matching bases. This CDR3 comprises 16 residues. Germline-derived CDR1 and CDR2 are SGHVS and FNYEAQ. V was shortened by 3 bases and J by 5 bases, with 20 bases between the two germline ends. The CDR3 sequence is CASSLTDRHRFNEQYF. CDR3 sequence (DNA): TGTGCCAGCAGCTTGACTGACAGGCATAGGTTTAACGAGCAGTACTTC.

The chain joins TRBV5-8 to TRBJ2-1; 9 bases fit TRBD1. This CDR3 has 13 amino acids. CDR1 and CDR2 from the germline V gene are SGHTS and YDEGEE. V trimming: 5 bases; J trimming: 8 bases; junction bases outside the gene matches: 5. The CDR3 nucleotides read TGTGCCAGCAGGGGGACAGGGTCTTATGAGCAGTTCTTC. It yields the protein CASRGTGSYEQFF. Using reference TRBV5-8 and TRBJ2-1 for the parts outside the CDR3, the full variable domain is EAGVTQSPTHLIKTRGQQATLRCSPISGHTSVYWYQQALGLGLQFLLWYDEGEERNRGNFPPRFSGRQFPNYSSELNVNALELEDSALYLCASRGTGSYEQFFGPGTRLTVL.

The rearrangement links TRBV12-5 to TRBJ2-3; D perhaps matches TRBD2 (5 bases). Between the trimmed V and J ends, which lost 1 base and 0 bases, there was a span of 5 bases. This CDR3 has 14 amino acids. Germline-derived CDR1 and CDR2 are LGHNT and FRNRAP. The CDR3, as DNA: TGTGCTAGTGGTTTGGGCGGGAGCACAGATACGCAGTATTTT. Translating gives CASGLGGSTDTQYF.

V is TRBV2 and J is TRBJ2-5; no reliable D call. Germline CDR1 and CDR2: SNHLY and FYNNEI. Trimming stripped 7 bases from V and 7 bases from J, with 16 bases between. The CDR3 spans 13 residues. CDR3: CASKDVPPGTQYF. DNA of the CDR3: TGTGCCAGCAAAGACGTACCCCCGGGGACCCAGTACTTC.

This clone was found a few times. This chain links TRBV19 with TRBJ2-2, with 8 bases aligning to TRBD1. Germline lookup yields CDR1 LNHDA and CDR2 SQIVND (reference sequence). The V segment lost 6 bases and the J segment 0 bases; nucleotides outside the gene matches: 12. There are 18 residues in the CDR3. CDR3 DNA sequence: TGTGCCAGTAGGGACCTATCCCGGACAGGGCCGAACACCGGGGAGCTGTTTTTT. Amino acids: CASRDLSRTGPNTGELFF.

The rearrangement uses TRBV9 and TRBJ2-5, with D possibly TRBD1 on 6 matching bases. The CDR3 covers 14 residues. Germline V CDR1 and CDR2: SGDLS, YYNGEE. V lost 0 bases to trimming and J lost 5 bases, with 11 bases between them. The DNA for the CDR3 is TGTGCCAGCAGCGTAGCAGGGGCCGGCGAGACCCAGTACTTC. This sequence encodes CASSVAGAGETQYF.

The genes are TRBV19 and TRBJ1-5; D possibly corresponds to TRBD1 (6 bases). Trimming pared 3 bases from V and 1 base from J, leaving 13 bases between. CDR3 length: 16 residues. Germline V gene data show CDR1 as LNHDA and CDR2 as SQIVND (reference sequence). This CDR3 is CASSMGAGISNQPQHF. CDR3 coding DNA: TGTGCCAGTAGTATGGGGGCGGGGATCAGCAATCAGCCCCAGCATTTT.

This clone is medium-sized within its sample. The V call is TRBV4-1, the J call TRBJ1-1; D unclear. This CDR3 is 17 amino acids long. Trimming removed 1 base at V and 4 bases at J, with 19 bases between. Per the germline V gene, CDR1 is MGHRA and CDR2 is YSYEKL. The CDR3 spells CASSQANLASAGTEAFF. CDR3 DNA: TGCGCCAGCAGCCAAGCCAATCTAGCCTCAGCCGGCACTGAAGCTTTCTTT.

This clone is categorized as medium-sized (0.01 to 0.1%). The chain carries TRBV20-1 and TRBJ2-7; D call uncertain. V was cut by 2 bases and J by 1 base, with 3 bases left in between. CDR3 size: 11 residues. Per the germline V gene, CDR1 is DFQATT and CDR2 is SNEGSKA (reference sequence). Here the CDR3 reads CSARTSYEQYF. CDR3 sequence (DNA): TGCAGTGCTAGAACTTCCTACGAGCAGTACTTC.

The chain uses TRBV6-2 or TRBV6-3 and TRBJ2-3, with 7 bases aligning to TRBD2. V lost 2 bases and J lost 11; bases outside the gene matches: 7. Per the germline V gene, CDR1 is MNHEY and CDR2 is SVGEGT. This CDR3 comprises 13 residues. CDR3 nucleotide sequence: TGTGCCAGCAGTTACGGTGTAGCGGGTGGGCAGTATTTT. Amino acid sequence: CASSYGVAGGQYF.

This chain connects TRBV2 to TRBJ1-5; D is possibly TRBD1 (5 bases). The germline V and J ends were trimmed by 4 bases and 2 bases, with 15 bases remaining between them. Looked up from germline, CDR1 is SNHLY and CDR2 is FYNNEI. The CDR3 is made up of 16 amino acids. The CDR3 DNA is TGTGCCAGCAGTGTAGGGTCAGGGTATGGCAATCAGCCCCAGCATTTT. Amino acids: CASSVGSGYGNQPQHF.

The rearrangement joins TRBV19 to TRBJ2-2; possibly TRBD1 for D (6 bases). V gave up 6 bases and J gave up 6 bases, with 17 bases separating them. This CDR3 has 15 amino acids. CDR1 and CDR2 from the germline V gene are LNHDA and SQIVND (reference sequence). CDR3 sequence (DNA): TGTGCCAGTAGCCTGCGGCAGGGGAGATCCGGGGAGCTGTTTTTT. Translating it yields CASSLRQGRSGELFF.

Here the CDR3 DNA reads TGTGCCAGCACCAGGACAGGGCAGAACACCGGGGAGCTGTTTTTT. Amino acids: CASTRTGQNTGELFF. The V gene is TRBV2, the J gene TRBJ2-2; 8 bases match TRBD1. The CDR3 spans 15 residues. Trimming at V came to 7 bases and at J to 1 base, leaving 5 bases not matched to a gene. Looked up from germline, CDR1 is SNHLY and CDR2 is FYNNEI.

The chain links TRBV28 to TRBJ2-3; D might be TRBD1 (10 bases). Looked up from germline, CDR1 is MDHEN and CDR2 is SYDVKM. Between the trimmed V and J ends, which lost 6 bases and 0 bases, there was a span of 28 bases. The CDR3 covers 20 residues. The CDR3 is CASSPGTGASGAPSTDTQYF. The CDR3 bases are TGTGCCAGCAGCCCCGGGACAGGGGCTAGCGGGGCGCCTAGCACAGATACGCAGTATTTT.

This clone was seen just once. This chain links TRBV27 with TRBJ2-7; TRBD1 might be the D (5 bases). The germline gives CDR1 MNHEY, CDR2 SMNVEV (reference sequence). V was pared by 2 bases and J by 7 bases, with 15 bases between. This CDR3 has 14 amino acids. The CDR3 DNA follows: TGTGCCAGCAGTTTAAGTTTGACAGCGAGGGAGCAGTACTTC. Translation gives CASSLSLTAREQYF.

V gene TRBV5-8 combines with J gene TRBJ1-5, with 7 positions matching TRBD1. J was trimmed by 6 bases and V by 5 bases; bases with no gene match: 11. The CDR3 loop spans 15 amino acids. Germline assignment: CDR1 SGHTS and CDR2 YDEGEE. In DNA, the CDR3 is TGTGCCAGCAGTCGAACAGGGGAGGACGGTCAGCCCCAGCATTTT. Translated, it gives CASSRTGEDGQPQHF.

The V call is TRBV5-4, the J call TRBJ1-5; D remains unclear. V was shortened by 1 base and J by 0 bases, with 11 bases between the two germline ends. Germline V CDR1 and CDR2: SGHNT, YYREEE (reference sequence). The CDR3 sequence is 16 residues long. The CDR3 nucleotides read TGTGCCAGCAGCTTGAGACTTGAATATAGCAATCAGCCCCAGCATTTT. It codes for CASSLRLEYSNQPQHF.

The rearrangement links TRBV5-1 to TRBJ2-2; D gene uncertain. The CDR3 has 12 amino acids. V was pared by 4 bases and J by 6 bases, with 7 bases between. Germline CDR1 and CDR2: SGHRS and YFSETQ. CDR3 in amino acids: CASSPGSGELFF. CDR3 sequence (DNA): TGCGCCAGCAGCCCCGGGTCCGGGGAGCTGTTTTTT.

The CDR3 DNA is TGCGCCAGCAGGGCACCCGGGGGCGTGTATGGCTACACCTTC. This translates into CASRAPGGVYGYTF. This chain connects TRBV5-1 to TRBJ1-2; the D gene is possibly TRBD1 (6 bases). There are 14 residues in the CDR3. Germline V gene data show CDR1 as SGHRS and CDR2 as YFSETQ. The V end was cut by 5 bases, the J end by 5 bases, with 16 bases between.

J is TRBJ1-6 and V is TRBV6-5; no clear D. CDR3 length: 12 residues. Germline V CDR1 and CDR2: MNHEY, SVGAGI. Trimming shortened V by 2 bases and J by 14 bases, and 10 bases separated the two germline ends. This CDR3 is CASSYNFLTLHF. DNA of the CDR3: TGTGCCAGCAGTTACAACTTCCTCACCCTCCACTTT.

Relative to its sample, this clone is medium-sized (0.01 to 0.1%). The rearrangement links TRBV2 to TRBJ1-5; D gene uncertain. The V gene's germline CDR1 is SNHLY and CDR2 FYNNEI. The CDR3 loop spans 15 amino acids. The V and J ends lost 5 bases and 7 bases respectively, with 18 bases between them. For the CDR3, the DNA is TGTGCCAGCAGTTACAATCAGGAGTCCAGGCAGCCCCAGCATTTT. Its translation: CASSYNQESRQPQHF.

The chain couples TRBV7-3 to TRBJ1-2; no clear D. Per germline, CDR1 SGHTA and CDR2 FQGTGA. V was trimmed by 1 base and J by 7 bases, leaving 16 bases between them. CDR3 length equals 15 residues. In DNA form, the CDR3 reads TGTGCCAGCAGCTTAAATGGGGTAGGACGAGGTGGCTACACCTTC. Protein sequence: CASSLNGVGRGGYTF.

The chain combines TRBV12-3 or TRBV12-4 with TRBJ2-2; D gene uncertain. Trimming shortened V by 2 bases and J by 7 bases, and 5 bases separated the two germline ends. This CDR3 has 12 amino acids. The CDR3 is CASSLSVGELFF. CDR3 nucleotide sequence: TGTGCCAGCAGTTTATCTGTCGGGGAGCTGTTTTTT.

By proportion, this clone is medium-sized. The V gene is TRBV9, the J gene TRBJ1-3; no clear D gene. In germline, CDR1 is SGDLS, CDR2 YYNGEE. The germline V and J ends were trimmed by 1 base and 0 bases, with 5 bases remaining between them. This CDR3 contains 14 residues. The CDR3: CASSVQISGNTIYF. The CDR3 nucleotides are TGTGCCAGCAGCGTACAGATCTCTGGAAACACCATATATTTT.

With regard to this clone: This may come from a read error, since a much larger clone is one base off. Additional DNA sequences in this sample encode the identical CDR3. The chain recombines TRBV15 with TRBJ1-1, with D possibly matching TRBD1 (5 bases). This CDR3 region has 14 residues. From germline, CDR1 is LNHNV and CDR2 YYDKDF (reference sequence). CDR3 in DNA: TGTGCTACCAGCAGCGACAGACGAACGACTGAAGCTTTCTTT. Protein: CATSSDRRTTEAFF.

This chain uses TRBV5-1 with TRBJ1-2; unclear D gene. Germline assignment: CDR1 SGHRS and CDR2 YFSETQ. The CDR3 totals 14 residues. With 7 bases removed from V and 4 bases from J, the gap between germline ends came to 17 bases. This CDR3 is CASSREEEAYGYTF. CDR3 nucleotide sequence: TGCGCCAGCTCCCGGGAGGAAGAGGCCTATGGCTACACCTTC.

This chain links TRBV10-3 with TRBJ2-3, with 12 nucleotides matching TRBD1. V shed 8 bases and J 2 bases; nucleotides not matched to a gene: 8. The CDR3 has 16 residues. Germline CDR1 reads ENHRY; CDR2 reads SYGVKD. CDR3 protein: CAIGIGGQGATDTQYF. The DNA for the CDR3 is TGTGCCATCGGGATCGGGGGACAGGGGGCCACAGATACGCAGTATTTT.

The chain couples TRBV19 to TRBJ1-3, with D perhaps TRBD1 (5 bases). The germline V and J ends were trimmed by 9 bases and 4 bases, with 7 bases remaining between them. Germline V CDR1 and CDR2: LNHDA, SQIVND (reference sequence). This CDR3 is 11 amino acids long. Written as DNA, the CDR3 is TGTGCCAGCAGGGTCGGAAACACCATATATTTT. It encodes CASRVGNTIYF.

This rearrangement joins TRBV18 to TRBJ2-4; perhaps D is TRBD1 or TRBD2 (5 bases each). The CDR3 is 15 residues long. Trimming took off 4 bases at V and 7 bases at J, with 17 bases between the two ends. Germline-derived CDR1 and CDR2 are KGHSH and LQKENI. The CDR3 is CASSHRDPERNIQYF. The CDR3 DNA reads TGTGCCAGCTCACATCGGGACCCCGAGCGGAACATTCAGTACTTC. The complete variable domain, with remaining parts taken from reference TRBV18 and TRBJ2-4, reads NAGVMQNPRHLVRRRGQEARLRCSPMKGHSHVYWYRQLPEEGLKFMVYLQKENIIDESGMPKERFSAEFPKEGPSILRIQQVVRGDSAAYFCASSHRDPERNIQYFGAGTRLSVL.